Listed here are 23 T cell receptor beta chains from one sample, sequenced in a study of graft-versus-host responses after intestinal transplantation. Produced via immunoSEQ multiplex PCR; TCRdb's table is partial and in-frame only. The table has about 120,000 clones, roughly 95% seen once; the top ten hold 2.5% to 3.5%. The antigens these receptors bind are not known. This specimen consisted of unstimulated CD8+ T cells sorted from spleen or lymph node cells, obtained before intestinal transplant. These receptors all stem from a human donor who received an intestinal transplant.

The gene calls are TRBV7-9 and TRBJ1-1, with D possibly matching TRBD1 (5 bases). The germline V gene encodes CDR1 SEHNR and CDR2 FQNEAQ (reference sequence). With 5 bases removed from V and 1 base from J, the gap between germline ends came to 17 bases. The CDR3 has 16 amino acids. The CDR3 sequence is CASSTPTGPENTEAFF. In nucleotides, the CDR3 is TGTGCCAGCAGCACCCCCACAGGCCCGGAGAACACTGAAGCTTTCTTT.

The chain carries TRBV5-6 and TRBJ1-4, with no clear D. There are 12 residues in the CDR3. V lost 2 bases and J 5 bases, leaving 4 bases between the germline ends. Per germline, CDR1 SGHDT and CDR2 YYEEEE. This chain's CDR3 is CASSFTNEKLFF. Here the CDR3 DNA reads TGTGCCAGCAGCTTTACCAATGAAAAACTGTTTTTT.

This clone was picked up one time. CDR3 DNA sequence: TGTGCCAGCAGCTTGTTTCCCCAGGGACGGACCTACGAGCAGTACTTC. As protein: CASSLFPQGRTYEQYF. J is TRBJ2-7 and V is TRBV7-9, with D possibly called TRBD1 or TRBD2 (5 bases each). V was clipped by 3 bases and J by 2 bases, with 17 bases between them. The CDR3 is made up of 16 amino acids. Germline CDR1 is SEHNR and CDR2 is FQNEAQ (reference sequence).

The chain recombines TRBV28 with TRBJ2-7; D ambiguous. Germline V CDR1 and CDR2: MDHEN, SYDVKM. Deletions cut 6 bases from V and 2 bases from J, with 5 bases between. The CDR3 runs to 11 residues. The CDR3 loop is CASSRAYEQYF. CDR3 DNA sequence: TGTGCCAGCAGCCGAGCCTACGAGCAGTACTTC. Drawing the rest from reference TRBV28 and TRBJ2-7, the complete variable domain is DVKVTQSSRYLVKRTGEKVFLECVQDMDHENMFWYRQDPGLGLRLIYFSYDVKMKEKGDIPEGYSVSREKKERFSLILESASTNQTSMYLCASSRAYEQYFGPGTRLTVT.

This chain connects TRBV19 to TRBJ2-1; D perhaps matches TRBD2 (5 bases). Trimming removed 3 bases from V and 9 bases from J, with 12 bases in between. The CDR3 is 13 residues long. In germline, CDR1 is LNHDA, CDR2 SQIVND (reference sequence). The CDR3 DNA reads as TGTGCCAGTAGTATCTCGGACTTTTCTGAGCAGTTCTTC. It yields the protein CASSISDFSEQFF.

The V call is TRBV7-9, the J call TRBJ2-7; 10 bases line up with TRBD2. Germline V CDR1 and CDR2: SEHNR, FQNEAQ (reference sequence). V trimming: 4 bases; J trimming: 4 bases; junction bases outside the gene matches: 10. The CDR3 totals 16 residues. In DNA, the CDR3 is TGTGCCAGCAGCTCTCTCGGACTAGCGGACGCATACGAGCAGTACTTC. This encodes CASSSLGLADAYEQYF.

The rearrangement uses TRBV7-6 and TRBJ2-1, with TRBD2 identical over 8 bases. Germline CDR1 reads SGHVS; CDR2 reads FNYEAQ. The CDR3 is 17 amino acids. The J segment lost 6 bases and the V segment lost 5 bases, leaving 15 bases of the junction unmatched. CDR3 sequence: CASSPSIPSGRGNEQFF. CDR3 bases: TGTGCCAGCAGCCCCTCAATCCCCAGCGGGAGAGGCAATGAGCAGTTCTTC.

The rearrangement links TRBV7-3 to TRBJ1-6; 7 bases are a match to TRBD1. The length of the CDR3 is 14 residues. Losses at the gene ends were 4 bases for V and 8 bases for J; bases not matched to a gene: 5. In germline, CDR1 is SGHTA, CDR2 FQGTGA. The CDR3 sequence is CASSSTGKDSPLHF. CDR3 DNA sequence: TGTGCCAGCAGCTCGACAGGGAAAGATTCACCCCTCCACTTT.

This clone came up once. V gene TRBV6-5 combines with J gene TRBJ2-1, with a weak D call TRBD1 (5 bases). Trimming took 2 bases from V and 10 from J, leaving 9 bases between them. CDR3 length: 12 residues. CDR1 is MNHEY and CDR2 is SVGAGI in the germline V gene. For the CDR3, the DNA is TGTGCCAGCAGTTACCCAGGACAAGAGCAGTTCTTC. Translated, it gives CASSYPGQEQFF.

The chain employs TRBV28 and TRBJ2-1, with 8 bases that match TRBD2. This CDR3 contains 16 residues. The germline V gene has CDR1 MDHEN and CDR2 SYDVKM. Losses at the gene ends were 6 bases for V and 5 bases for J; bases not matched to a gene: 12. CDR3 nucleotides: TGTGCCAGCAGGAGACGGGGGAGCGGGGGCCACAATGAGCAGTTCTTC. Its protein product is CASRRRGSGGHNEQFF. The full variable domain, rest sourced from reference TRBV28 and TRBJ2-1, is DVKVTQSSRYLVKRTGEKVFLECVQDMDHENMFWYRQDPGLGLRLIYFSYDVKMKEKGDIPEGYSVSREKKERFSLILESASTNQTSMYLCASRRRGSGGHNEQFFGPGTRLTVL.

Of note for this clone: The junction differs from germline at one of its ends, possibly a read error. This chain links TRBV27 with TRBJ1-1; D is ambiguous. Germline V gives CDR1 MNHEY, CDR2 SMNVEV (reference sequence). This CDR3 is built from 13 residues. The CDR3 DNA reads TGTGCCAGCAGTTTTTTGTTGGGCACTGAAGCTTCCTTT. Amino acid sequence: CASSFLLGTEASF.

J is TRBJ2-1 and V is TRBV29-1; D is unresolved. Trimming shortened V by 0 bases and J by 7 bases, and 13 bases separated the two germline ends. Germline V lookup: CDR1 SQVTM, CDR2 ANQGSEA. CDR3 length: 14 amino acids. CDR3 sequence reads: CSVEDRNRENEQFF. In DNA form, the CDR3 reads TGCAGCGTTGAAGATCGAAATAGGGAAAATGAGCAGTTCTTC.

The J gene is TRBJ2-3, the V gene TRBV10-1, with D maybe TRBD2 (5 bases). Germline CDR1 and CDR2: WNHNN and SYGVQD (reference sequence). The CDR3 runs to 14 residues. V was pared by 4 bases and J by 6 bases, with 14 bases between. In DNA, the CDR3 is TGCGCCAGCAGTGGCCGGAATAAGCGGGATACGCAGTATTTT. Amino acid sequence: CASSGRNKRDTQYF.

The chain has TRBV30 and TRBJ2-5; D remains unclear. The V and J ends lost 5 bases and 0 bases respectively, with 7 bases between them. Per the germline V gene, CDR1 is GTSNPN and CDR2 is SVGIG (reference sequence). This CDR3 comprises 12 residues. The CDR3 protein is CAWGGDQETQYF. The CDR3 nucleotides read TGTGCCTGGGGCGGAGACCAAGAGACCCAGTACTTC.

J is TRBJ1-3 and V is TRBV28; 9 positions agree with TRBD1. The CDR3 has 15 residues. The V segment lost 5 bases and the J segment 0 bases; nucleotides outside the gene matches: 2. CDR1 and CDR2 from the germline V gene are MDHEN and SYDVKM. The CDR3 sequence is CASSPTGGSGNTIYF. The CDR3 DNA is TGTGCCAGCAGTCCGACAGGGGGCTCTGGAAACACCATATATTTT. The whole variable domain, remainder taken from reference TRBV28 and TRBJ1-3, is DVKVTQSSRYLVKRTGEKVFLECVQDMDHENMFWYRQDPGLGLRLIYFSYDVKMKEKGDIPEGYSVSREKKERFSLILESASTNQTSMYLCASSPTGGSGNTIYFGEGSWLTVV.

The rearrangement joins TRBV5-4 to TRBJ2-5; D not resolved. This CDR3 comprises 15 residues. Germline lookup yields CDR1 SGHNT and CDR2 YYREEE (reference sequence). The V gene lost 1 base and the J gene lost 4 bases, with 14 bases spanning the gap. The CDR3 sequence: CASSLWVGSGETQYF. Written as DNA, the CDR3 is TGTGCCAGCAGCTTGTGGGTGGGCTCAGGAGAGACCCAGTACTTC.

V usage is TRBV7-8 and J usage is TRBJ2-1; 9 bases match TRBD2. V was pared by 1 base and J by 1 base, with 5 bases of the junction left unmatched. The germline CDR1 and CDR2 sequences are SGHVS and FQNEAQ. The CDR3 runs 17 residues. This CDR3 reads CASSLVVSGSSYNEQFF. CDR3 bases: TGTGCCAGCAGCTTAGTAGTTAGCGGGAGTTCCTACAATGAGCAGTTCTTC.

V is TRBV4-1 and J is TRBJ2-3; D ambiguous. CDR3 length: 13 residues. Germline V gene data show CDR1 as MGHRA and CDR2 as YSYEKL. V lost 0 bases to trimming and J lost 6 bases, with 7 bases between them. This CDR3 is CASSQESWDTQYF. CDR3 DNA: TGCGCCAGCAGCCAAGAGTCATGGGATACGCAGTATTTT.

The rearrangement uses TRBV11-2 and TRBJ1-4, with a possible D match to TRBD1 (5 bases). This CDR3 is built from 16 residues. Germline-derived CDR1 and CDR2 are SGHAT and FQNNGV. With 5 bases removed from V and 8 bases from J, the gap between germline ends came to 21 bases. The CDR3 sequence is CASSQGSWGFGEKLFF. The CDR3 DNA reads TGTGCCAGCAGCCAAGGGTCTTGGGGGTTTGGGGAAAAACTGTTTTTT.

The chain is built from TRBV28 and TRBJ2-5; D gene uncertain. The V and J ends lost 2 bases and 2 bases respectively, with 6 bases between them. The CDR3 covers 13 residues. Germline assignment: CDR1 MDHEN and CDR2 SYDVKM. This CDR3 reads CASSLMIQETQYF. CDR3 nucleotides: TGTGCCAGCAGTTTAATGATACAAGAGACCCAGTACTTC. The variable domain in full, with the rest retrieved from reference TRBV28 and TRBJ2-5, is DVKVTQSSRYLVKRTGEKVFLECVQDMDHENMFWYRQDPGLGLRLIYFSYDVKMKEKGDIPEGYSVSREKKERFSLILESASTNQTSMYLCASSLMIQETQYFGPGTRLLVL.

This clone appeared once. CDR3 residues: CASPTGGDGYEQYF. Here the CDR3 DNA reads TGTGCCAGCCCGACAGGGGGGGATGGGTACGAGCAGTACTTC. This chain uses TRBV28 with TRBJ2-5, with TRBD1 matching 9 bases. Judging by the DNA end, TRBJ2-7 fits better; the J call may be wrong. Germline V CDR1 and CDR2: MDHEN, SYDVKM. The CDR3 extends over 14 amino acids.

The chain employs TRBV15 and TRBJ2-7, with D uncertain. CDR1 is LNHNV and CDR2 is YYDKDF in the germline V gene (reference sequence). This CDR3 spans 12 amino acids. Trimming took 1 base from V and 5 from J, leaving 6 bases between them. This chain's CDR3 is CATSRVSDEQYF. Here the CDR3 DNA reads TGTGCCACCAGCAGAGTCTCTGACGAGCAGTACTTC.

This clone is a singleton in its sample. The chain is built from TRBV28 and TRBJ1-5, with D possibly TRBD1 on 6 matching bases. V dropped 6 bases and J dropped 0 bases, with 15 bases sitting between them. Germline V gene data show CDR1 as MDHEN and CDR2 as SYDVKM. The CDR3 sequence is 16 residues long. CDR3 sequence: CASSSRGASSNQPQHF. DNA of the CDR3: TGTGCCAGCAGCTCGAGGGGGGCGAGTAGCAATCAGCCCCAGCATTTT. Full variable domain (missing parts from reference TRBV28 and TRBJ1-5): DVKVTQSSRYLVKRTGEKVFLECVQDMDHENMFWYRQDPGLGLRLIYFSYDVKMKEKGDIPEGYSVSREKKERFSLILESASTNQTSMYLCASSSRGASSNQPQHFGDGTRLSIL.